The rows below give T cell receptor beta chains drawn from one sample of a study of technical replicates of blood from a few donors. Sequencing used immunoSEQ multiplex PCR; TCRdb keeps in-frame clones, though not all of them. The sample lists tens of thousands of clones, roughly 93% occurring once. The sample consisted of T cells isolated from PBMCs. The receptors were sampled from a human donor in good health. Each CDR3 is given with its conserved first and last residue. D genes are given only for firm matches. Part of the rows lack a size; the others show once, few, many or a class for expanded clones.

V gene	J gene	clone size	D gene	CDR3 protein	CDR3 DNA
TRBV14	TRBJ1-1	-	-	CASSPPGLGNTEAFF	TGTGCCAGCAGCCCCCCAGGGTTAGGAAACACTGAAGCTTTCTTT
TRBV28	TRBJ1-2	-	TRBD1	CASSLQGANFYGYTF	TGTGCCAGCAGTTTGCAGGGGGCCAATTTTTATGGCTACACCTTC
TRBV19	TRBJ1-3	-	-	CASKETASGNTIYF	TGTGCCAGTAAGGAGACAGCCTCTGGAAACACCATATATTTT
TRBV7-9	TRBJ2-7	-	TRBD1	CASSWSGQTVYEQYF	TGTGCCAGCAGCTGGTCGGGACAGACAGTCTACGAGCAGTACTTC
TRBV9	TRBJ1-1	-	-	CASSVGVYSEAFF	TGTGCCAGCAGCGTAGGCGTTTACAGTGAAGCTTTCTTT
TRBV5-6	TRBJ2-7	once	-	CASSSTRITYEQYF	TGTGCCAGCAGCAGCACGAGGATCACCTACGAGCAGTACTTC
TRBV25-1	TRBJ1-1	-	TRBD1	CASSVTGGTEAFF	TGTGCCAGCAGTGTGACAGGGGGCACTGAAGCTTTCTTT
TRBV5-1	TRBJ2-1	once	-	CASSGGLANNEQFF	TGCGCCAGCAGCGGAGGACTCGCCAACAATGAGCAGTTCTTC
TRBV4-1	TRBJ1-2	-	-	CASSQQRTANYGYTF	TGCGCCAGCAGCCAGCAAAGGACAGCAAACTATGGCTACACCTTC
TRBV5-4	TRBJ2-7	-	TRBD2	CASSLALGTSKYEQYF	TGTGCCAGCAGCTTGGCGCTCGGGACTAGCAAATACGAGCAGTACTTC
TRBV29-1	TRBJ1-1	-	-	CSVDPLTANTEAFF	TGCAGCGTTGATCCCTTGACAGCGAACACTGAAGCTTTCTTT
TRBV6-5	TRBJ2-7	-	-	CASSSAGEEQYF	TGTGCCAGCAGTTCAGCAGGGGAAGAGCAGTACTTC
TRBV27	TRBJ2-1	-	TRBD2	CASSLAGSSYNEQFF	TGTGCCAGCAGCCTAGCGGGGAGCTCCTACAATGAGCAGTTCTTC
TRBV6-1	TRBJ2-7	once	TRBD1	CASSGTGRGLSEQYF	TGTGCCAGCAGTGGGACAGGGAGAGGACTATCCGAGCAGTACTTC
TRBV11-2	TRBJ1-1	-	-	CASSLDPLRAISRTEAFF	TGTGCCAGCAGCCTCGACCCGTTGCGGGCCATATCGCGAACTGAAGCTTTCTTT
TRBV19	TRBJ2-2	-	TRBD1	CASGQGRELFF	TGTGCCAGTGGACAGGGCCGGGAGCTGTTTTTT
TRBV27	TRBJ1-1	-	-	CASSRGIGGTEAFF	TGTGCCAGCAGTCGAGGGATCGGGGGCACTGAAGCTTTCTTT
TRBV7-8	TRBJ2-7	-	TRBD2	CASSPSLGGGILDEQYF	TGTGCCAGCAGCCCGTCCCTCGGGGGGGGTATATTGGACGAGCAGTACTTC
TRBV9	TRBJ1-5	-	-	CASSDSSIYQPQHF	TGTGCCAGCAGCGACAGTTCTATCTATCAGCCCCAGCATTTT
TRBV19	TRBJ2-7	-	-	CASRGSGSYEQYF	TGTGCCAGTAGAGGGTCGGGATCCTACGAGCAGTACTTC